Shown below are 30 T cell receptor beta chains from a single sample sequenced in a study of blood T cell repertoires in COVID-19. Measured with immunoSEQ multiplex PCR; TCRdb has only the in-frame clones, and not every one. Of 45,000 to 60,000 clones in the sample, 84% were seen once. Sequencing was performed on peripheral blood. These receptors all come from a man at least 80 years old with COVID-19, enrolled during active disease.

The chain uses TRBV5-1 and TRBJ1-1; D ambiguous. Trimming took 0 bases from V and 0 from J, leaving 6 bases between them. The CDR3 is 14 amino acids. Per the germline V gene, CDR1 is SGHRS and CDR2 is YFSETQ. CDR3 sequence reads: CASSLDGLNTEAFF. The CDR3 DNA is TGCGCCAGCAGCTTGGATGGCCTGAACACTGAAGCTTTCTTT.

This clone was recorded only once. V usage is TRBV14 and J usage is TRBJ2-7, with a weak D call TRBD1 (6 bases). Germline V lookup: CDR1 SGHDN, CDR2 FVKESK. The CDR3 is 13 amino acids. V was shortened by 1 base and J by 6 bases, with 10 bases between the two germline ends. The CDR3 DNA reads as TGTGCCAGCAGCCAAGTGATCAGGGGCGAGCAGTACTTC. The encoded protein is CASSQVIRGEQYF. Full variable domain (remainder filled in from reference TRBV14 and TRBJ2-7): EAGVTQFPSHSVIEKGQTVTLRCDPISGHDNLYWYRRVMGKEIKFLLHFVKESKQDESGMPNNRFLAERTGGTYSTLKVQPAELEDSGVYFCASSQVIRGEQYFGPGTRLTVT.

This chain links TRBV12-5 with TRBJ2-1, with 10 bases identical to TRBD2. V gave up 3 bases and J gave up 6 bases; unmatched junction bases: 8. The length of the CDR3 is 16 residues. Germline CDR1 LGHNT, CDR2 FRNRAP. The CDR3 region is CASGFRTSGIGNEQFF. Here the CDR3 DNA reads TGTGCTAGTGGTTTCCGTACTAGCGGGATTGGCAATGAGCAGTTCTTC.

The chain joins TRBV19 to TRBJ1-2; TRBD1 might be the D (5 bases). Germline CDR1 LNHDA, CDR2 SQIVND (reference sequence). V lost 9 bases to trimming and J lost 14 bases, with 25 bases between them. The CDR3 length is 13 residues. The CDR3 sequence is CASLQQGAASITF. The CDR3 region has the DNA TGTGCCAGCCTCCAGCAGGGCGCCGCCTCTATTACCTTC.

This chain joins TRBV10-2 and TRBJ2-2; 12 nucleotides agree with TRBD1. Per the germline V gene, CDR1 is WSHSY and CDR2 is SAAADI. The CDR3 has 19 amino acids. V lost 3 bases to trimming and J lost 0 bases; unmatched junction nucleotides: 8. CDR3 region: CASSDLEGTGGTNTGELFF. The CDR3 DNA sequence: TGCGCCAGCAGTGATCTTGAGGGGACAGGGGGCACGAACACCGGGGAGCTGTTTTTT.

The chain is built from TRBV19 and TRBJ2-2, with TRBD1 matching over 8 bases. Germline V gives CDR1 LNHDA, CDR2 SQIVND (reference sequence). This CDR3 has 14 amino acids. V gave up 6 bases and J gave up 0 bases; unmatched junction bases: 0. CDR3 in amino acids: CASRTGANTGELFF. The CDR3 DNA reads TGTGCCAGTAGGACAGGGGCGAACACCGGGGAGCTGTTTTTT.

The chain couples TRBV23-1 to TRBJ1-2, with D hard to call. TRBV23-1 is an ORF, and what it does is uncertain. V lost 0 bases to trimming and J lost 4 bases, with 6 bases between them. This CDR3 comprises 13 residues. CDR3 DNA: TGCGCCAGCAGTCAATCGGGCATCTATGGCTACACCTTC. Its protein is CASSQSGIYGYTF.

The rearrangement links TRBV6-1 to TRBJ1-5; maybe TRBD1 (5 bases). The CDR3 runs 15 residues. Trimming took off 3 bases at V and 1 base at J, with 10 bases between the two ends. CDR1 MNHNS and CDR2 SASEGT come from the germline V gene. CDR3 nucleotides: TGTGCCAGCAGTGAGAAAGGGGCCAGCAATCAGCCCCAGCATTTT. Amino acids: CASSEKGASNQPQHF.

To note about this clone: A much larger clone lies one base from this, so it may be a read error. Other DNA sequences within the sample encode an identical CDR3. The genes are TRBV27 and TRBJ2-2; 7 nucleotides agree with TRBD2. CDR1 is MNHEY and CDR2 is SMNVEV in the germline V gene (reference sequence). The CDR3 has 17 residues. The V and J ends lost 6 bases and 3 bases, in that order; junction bases with no gene match: 13. The CDR3: CASSLTGHGLDTGELFF. In nucleotides, the CDR3 is TGTGCCAGCAGCCTTACCGGCCATGGACTAGACACCGGGGAGCTGTTTTTT.

V and J are TRBV24-1 and TRBJ1-4; D gene uncertain. CDR1 KGHDR and CDR2 SFDVKD come from the germline V gene. Trimming shortened V by 9 bases and J by 8 bases, and 15 bases separated the two germline ends. The CDR3 contains 13 residues. The CDR3 here is CATPMRVREKLFF. The CDR3 DNA follows: TGTGCCACCCCTATGAGGGTAAGGGAAAAACTGTTTTTT.

The J gene is TRBJ1-6, the V gene TRBV30, with 7 positions matching TRBD1. V dropped 2 bases and J dropped 7; count of bases not matched to a gene: 5. The CDR3 loop spans 14 amino acids. Germline CDR1 is GTSNPN and CDR2 is SVGIG (reference sequence). The CDR3 DNA reads as TGTGCCTGGAGTCTTGGACAGGAAAATTCACCCCTCCACTTT. Translated: CAWSLGQENSPLHF.

This rearrangement joins TRBV19 to TRBJ2-3; 15 nucleotides align to TRBD2. The CDR3 sequence is 19 residues long. With 0 bases clipped from V and 5 bases from J, the junction kept 9 bases outside the gene matches. CDR1 LNHDA and CDR2 SQIVND come from the germline V gene (reference sequence). CDR3 protein: CASSIEASGLAGGLDTQYF. The CDR3 coding sequence is TGTGCCAGTAGTATAGAAGCCTCCGGACTAGCGGGAGGGCTAGATACGCAGTATTTT.

V gene TRBV7-9 combines with J gene TRBJ1-5; possibly TRBD1 for D (5 bases). Germline V gene data show CDR1 as SEHNR and CDR2 as FQNEAQ (reference sequence). Between the trimmed V and J ends, which lost 5 bases and 2 bases, there was a span of 7 bases. This CDR3 has 13 residues. The CDR3 nucleotides are TGTGCCAGCAGCCCGGGGGGCAATCAGCCCCAGCATTTT. The encoded protein is CASSPGGNQPQHF.

The rearrangement uses TRBV28 and TRBJ1-2; 8 nucleotides agree with TRBD1. The CDR3 runs to 12 residues. Germline loops: CDR1 MDHEN, CDR2 SYDVKM. V shed 5 bases, J shed 8 bases, and the junction held 4 bases outside the gene matches. The CDR3 coding sequence is TGTGCCAGCAGTGCAGGGGGCGGCGGCTACACCTTC. Residues: CASSAGGGGYTF.

The chain recombines TRBV4-3 with TRBJ1-1, with D tentatively TRBD1 (5 bases). Germline-derived CDR1 and CDR2 are LGHNA and YSLEER. CDR3 size: 15 residues. Trimming left V 1 base short and J 0 bases short, with 9 bases between. CDR3 sequence (DNA): TGCGCCAGCAGCCAAGTTGGCAGGGTGAACACTGAAGCTTTCTTT. Encoded protein: CASSQVGRVNTEAFF.

The chain links TRBV6-5 to TRBJ2-2, with 7 bases aligning to TRBD1. Germline CDR1 reads MNHEY; CDR2 reads SVGAGI. This CDR3 is built from 16 residues. V lost 2 bases, J lost 0 bases, and 3 bases stayed unmatched. The CDR3 sequence is CASSYLDRANTGELFF. CDR3 nucleotides: TGTGCCAGCAGTTACCTCGACAGGGCGAACACCGGGGAGCTGTTTTTT.

The V and J genes are TRBV9 and TRBJ1-1, with 8 positions matching TRBD1. There are 15 residues in the CDR3. Germline V gene data show CDR1 as SGDLS and CDR2 as YYNGEE. The V gene end was trimmed by 4 bases and the J gene end by 7 bases; junction bases not matched to a gene: 12. CDR3 sequence (DNA): TGTGCCAGCAGCCGAGAGACAGGGGTGCGCGGTGAAGCTTTCTTT. It yields the protein CASSRETGVRGEAFF.

This clone appeared once. The rearrangement links TRBV9 to TRBJ2-1; maybe TRBD2 (7 bases). V was pared by 4 bases and J by 10 bases, with 21 bases between. The CDR3 consists of 15 residues. In germline, CDR1 is SGDLS, CDR2 YYNGEE. The CDR3 region is CASSNHVGGAGEQFF. The CDR3 nucleotides are TGTGCCAGCAGCAACCACGTTGGGGGGGCAGGGGAGCAGTTCTTC.

The chain joins TRBV28 to TRBJ2-1, with 14 bases lining up with TRBD2. With V trimmed by 3 bases and J by 11 bases, 9 bases remained unmatched. The germline V gene encodes CDR1 MDHEN and CDR2 SYDVKM. The CDR3 has 16 amino acids. CDR3 DNA: TGTGCCAGCAGTTTTTCCTCTCGGACTAGCGGGGGGAAGCAGTTCTTC. Translation gives CASSFSSRTSGGKQFF.

The genes are TRBV27 and TRBJ2-3; 13 positions match TRBD2. Germline V gives CDR1 MNHEY, CDR2 SMNVEV (reference sequence). The CDR3 sequence is 20 residues long. V shed 1 base, J shed 3 bases, and the junction held 13 bases outside the gene matches. CDR3 in DNA: TGTGCCAGCAGTTTATGGCCCCCTACTAGCGGGGGGGCCCAGACAGATACGCAGTATTTT. This translates into CASSLWPPTSGGAQTDTQYF.

The chain carries TRBV5-6 and TRBJ2-7, with D possibly matching TRBD1 (5 bases). Trimming cost V 2 bases and J 6 bases, with 9 bases left between them. Germline V CDR1 and CDR2: SGHDT, YYEEEE. The CDR3 sequence is 12 residues long. Here the CDR3 DNA reads TGTGCCAGCAGCTTATGGACAACCGAGCAGTACGTC. Translation gives CASSLWTTEQYV.

The chain carries TRBV7-8 and TRBJ2-1; 9 positions match TRBD1. Per germline, CDR1 SGHVS and CDR2 FQNEAQ. The CDR3 covers 16 residues. V dropped 1 base and J dropped 8; count of bases not matched to a gene: 9. The CDR3 protein is CASSLGPGQGGHEQFF. CDR3 coding DNA: TGTGCCAGCAGCTTAGGTCCGGGACAGGGTGGCCATGAGCAGTTCTTC.

The DNA of the CDR3 is TGTGCCAGCAGTTACGGGCTAGCGGGGGCCCGCGAGCAGTTCTTC. This translates into CASSYGLAGAREQFF. The J gene is TRBJ2-1, the V gene TRBV6-5; 10 bases fit TRBD2. The CDR3 is 15 amino acids. J gave up 10 bases and V 2 bases, and 8 bases lay outside the gene matches. CDR1 is MNHEY, CDR2 SVGAGI, per germline.

The V gene is TRBV15, the J gene TRBJ2-3, with TRBD2 matching over 10 bases. The CDR3 totals 16 residues. V lost 1 base to trimming and J lost 3 bases; unmatched junction nucleotides: 4. Germline V gene data show CDR1 as LNHNV and CDR2 as YYDKDF (reference sequence). The CDR3 reads CATSRGVSGGTDTQYF. The CDR3 DNA reads TGTGCCACCAGCAGAGGGGTTAGCGGGGGGACAGATACGCAGTATTTT.

V gene TRBV7-9 combines with J gene TRBJ2-5, with D possibly matching TRBD2 (6 bases). Trimming left V 5 bases short and J 5 bases short, with 15 bases between. Germline CDR1 reads SEHNR; CDR2 reads FQNEAQ (reference sequence). The length of the CDR3 is 14 residues. The chain's CDR3 is CASSLPGVGETQYF. CDR3 nucleotides: TGTGCCAGCAGCCTCCCGGGGGTTGGGGAGACCCAGTACTTC.

This chain uses TRBV11-2 with TRBJ2-1, with TRBD2 matching over 11 bases. The germline V gene has CDR1 SGHAT and CDR2 FQNNGV. Trimming cost V 5 bases and J 6 bases; bases outside gene matches: 6. The CDR3 is made up of 15 amino acids. CDR3 region: CASSVAGGGSNEQFF. The DNA of the CDR3 is TGTGCCAGCAGCGTAGCGGGGGGGGGTTCCAATGAGCAGTTCTTC.

J is TRBJ2-1 and V is TRBV9; TRBD2 matches 8 bases. Germline loops: CDR1 SGDLS, CDR2 YYNGEE. The CDR3 length is 15 residues. V lost 3 bases, J lost 0 bases, and 2 bases stayed unmatched. In nucleotides, the CDR3 is TGTGCCAGCAGCGGGGGGACTAGCTCCTACAATGAGCAGTTCTTC. Encoded protein: CASSGGTSSYNEQFF.

J is TRBJ1-5 and V is TRBV5-5; D call uncertain. Germline V gene data show CDR1 as SGHKS and CDR2 as YYEKEE (reference sequence). This CDR3 spans 15 amino acids. V was shortened by 1 base and J by 2 bases, with 10 bases between the two germline ends. Here the CDR3 reads CASSLWAGGNQPQHF. The CDR3 region has the DNA TGTGCCAGCAGCTTGTGGGCAGGCGGCAATCAGCCCCAGCATTTT.

The genes are TRBV5-1 and TRBJ1-1; 7 nucleotides align to TRBD1. The V segment lost 3 bases and the J segment 5 bases; nucleotides outside the gene matches: 13. The CDR3 runs to 16 residues. CDR1 SGHRS and CDR2 YFSETQ come from the germline V gene. The CDR3 bases are TGCGCCAGCAGCTCAGGGGGAGACGGTGGTACTACTGAAGCTTTCTTT. Translating gives CASSSGGDGGTTEAFF. Looking up the rest from reference TRBV5-1 and TRBJ1-1 gives the full variable domain: KAGVTQTPRYLIKTRGQQVTLSCSPISGHRSVSWYQQTPGQGLQFLFEYFSETQRNKGNFPGRFSGRQFSNSRSEMNVSTLELGDSALYLCASSSGGDGGTTEAFFGQGTRLTVV.

This clone has a handful of counts. The chain employs TRBV18 and TRBJ1-2; D unresolved. Trimming pared 0 bases from V and 4 bases from J, leaving 9 bases between. Germline-derived CDR1 and CDR2 are KGHSH and LQKENI. The CDR3 consists of 14 residues. The DNA for the CDR3 is TGTGCCAGCTCACCACCGGCAGGATCCTATGGCTACACCTTC. It yields the protein CASSPPAGSYGYTF.